The 3 T cell receptor beta chains below were found in one sample sequenced in a study of cytomegalovirus exposure and HLA in healthy donors. With 60 Vbeta and 13 Jbeta primers, the PCR was carried out. Assay used: immunoSEQ multiplex PCR; TCRdb lists only in-frame clones, some missing. The table lists over 85,000 clones, about 80% of them singletons. Sequencing input: PBMCs. Every receptor here comes from a female donor in good health and CMV-seropositive.

The gene calls are TRBV14 and TRBJ2-3; 7 bases match TRBD2. Germline CDR1 and CDR2: SGHDN and FVKESK. J lost 6 bases, V lost 6 bases, and 12 bases had no gene match. The CDR3 loop spans 15 amino acids. This CDR3 is CASSYTSAVTDTQYF. The CDR3 coding sequence is TGTGCCAGCAGTTACACTAGCGCCGTGACGGATACGCAGTATTTT.

The chain employs TRBV5-4 and TRBJ1-3; 10 nucleotides agree with TRBD1. CDR3 length: 14 amino acids. Per the germline V gene, CDR1 is SGHNT and CDR2 is YYREEE (reference sequence). V shed 3 bases, J shed 4 bases, and the junction held 1 base outside the gene matches. This CDR3 is CASSWDRGGNTIYF. Written as DNA, the CDR3 is TGTGCCAGCAGCTGGGACAGGGGAGGAAACACCATATATTTT.

The genes are TRBV9 and TRBJ2-2; TRBD2 matches 9 bases. Trimming cost V 1 base and J 5 bases; bases outside gene matches: 12. This CDR3 region has 18 residues. Germline V gene sequence: CDR1 SGDLS, CDR2 YYNGEE. CDR3 loop: CASSVTVRGGRATGELFF. The CDR3 DNA reads TGTGCCAGCAGCGTAACGGTCCGAGGCGGGAGGGCGACCGGGGAGCTGTTTTTT. The complete variable domain, with remaining parts taken from reference TRBV9 and TRBJ2-2, reads DSGVTQTPKHLITATGQRVTLRCSPRSGDLSVYWYQQSLDQGLQFLIQYYNGEERAKGNILERFSAQQFPDLHSELNLSSLELGDSALYFCASSVTVRGGRATGELFFGEGSRLTVL.